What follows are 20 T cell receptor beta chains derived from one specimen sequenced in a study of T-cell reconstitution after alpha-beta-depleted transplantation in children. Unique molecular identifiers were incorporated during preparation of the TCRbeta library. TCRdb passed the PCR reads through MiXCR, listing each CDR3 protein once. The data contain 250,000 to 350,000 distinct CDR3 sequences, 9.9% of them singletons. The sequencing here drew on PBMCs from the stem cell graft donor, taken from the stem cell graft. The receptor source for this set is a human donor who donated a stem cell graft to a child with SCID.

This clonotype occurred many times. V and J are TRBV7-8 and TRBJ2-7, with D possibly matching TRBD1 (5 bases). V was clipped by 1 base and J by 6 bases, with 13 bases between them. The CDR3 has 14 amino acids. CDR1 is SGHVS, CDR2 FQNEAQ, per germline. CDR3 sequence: CASSLGATAGEQYF. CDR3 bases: TGTGCCAGCAGCTTAGGTGCGACAGCAGGCGAGCAGTACTTC.

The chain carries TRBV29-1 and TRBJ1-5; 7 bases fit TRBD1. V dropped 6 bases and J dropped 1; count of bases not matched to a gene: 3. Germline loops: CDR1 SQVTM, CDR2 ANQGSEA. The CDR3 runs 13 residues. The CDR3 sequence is CSVETGSNQPQHF. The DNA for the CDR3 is TGCAGCGTCGAGACAGGGAGCAATCAGCCCCAGCATTTT.

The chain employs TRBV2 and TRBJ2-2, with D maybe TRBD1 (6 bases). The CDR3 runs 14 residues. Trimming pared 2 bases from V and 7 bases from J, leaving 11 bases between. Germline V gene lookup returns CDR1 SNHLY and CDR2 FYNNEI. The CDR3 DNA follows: TGTGCCAGCAGTGAAACAGGGCCGGGCGGGGAGCTGTTTTTT. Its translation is CASSETGPGGELFF.

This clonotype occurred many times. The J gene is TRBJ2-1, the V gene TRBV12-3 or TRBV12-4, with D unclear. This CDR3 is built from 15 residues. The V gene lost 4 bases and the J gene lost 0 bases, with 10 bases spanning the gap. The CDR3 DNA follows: TGTGCCAGCAGTTCACAAGGCCGCTCCTACAATGAGCAGTTCTTC. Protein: CASSSQGRSYNEQFF.

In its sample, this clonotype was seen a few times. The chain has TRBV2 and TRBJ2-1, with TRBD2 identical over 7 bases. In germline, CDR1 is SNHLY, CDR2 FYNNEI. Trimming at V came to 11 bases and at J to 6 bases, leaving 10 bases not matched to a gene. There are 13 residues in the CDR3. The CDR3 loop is CADRGWEGNEQFF. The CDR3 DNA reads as TGTGCCGACCGGGGGTGGGAGGGCAATGAGCAGTTCTTC.

This CDR3 reads CASSLGQTFQETQYF. The CDR3 region has the DNA TGTGCCAGCAGCTTAGGACAGACTTTCCAAGAGACCCAGTACTTC. The chain has TRBV7-9 and TRBJ2-5; possible D gene TRBD1, 5 bases. Germline CDR1 and CDR2: SEHNR and FQNEAQ (reference sequence). The V end was cut by 1 base, the J end by 1 base, with 10 bases between. The CDR3 contains 15 residues. Based on the CDR3 plus reference TRBV7-9 and TRBJ2-5, the full variable domain is DTGVSQNPRHKITKRGQNVTFRCDPISEHNRLYWYRQTLGQGPEFLTYFQNEAQLEKSRLLSDRFSAERPKGSFSTLEIQRTEQGDSAMYLCASSLGQTFQETQYFGPGTRLLVL.

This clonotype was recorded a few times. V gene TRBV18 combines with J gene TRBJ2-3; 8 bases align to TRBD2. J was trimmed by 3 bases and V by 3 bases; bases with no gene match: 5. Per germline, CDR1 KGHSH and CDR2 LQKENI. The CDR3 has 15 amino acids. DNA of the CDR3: TGTGCCAGCTCACCCGGGGGGGTCGATACAGATACGCAGTATTTT. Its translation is CASSPGGVDTDTQYF.

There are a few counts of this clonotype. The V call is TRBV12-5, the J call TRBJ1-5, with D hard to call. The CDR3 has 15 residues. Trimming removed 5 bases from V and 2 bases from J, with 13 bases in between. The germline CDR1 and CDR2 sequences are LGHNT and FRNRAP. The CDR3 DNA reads TGTGCTAGTGGTGAAAGGGTGGTTGGCAATCAGCCCCAGCATTTT. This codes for CASGERVVGNQPQHF.

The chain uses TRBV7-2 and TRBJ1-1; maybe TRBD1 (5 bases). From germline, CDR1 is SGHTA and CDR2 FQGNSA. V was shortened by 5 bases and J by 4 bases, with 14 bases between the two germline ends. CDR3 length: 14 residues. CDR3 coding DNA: TGTGCCAGCAGCCCCAGGGTTAGAGGCACTGAAGCTTTCTTT. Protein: CASSPRVRGTEAFF. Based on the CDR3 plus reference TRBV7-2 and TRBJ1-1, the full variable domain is GAGVSQSPSNKVTEKGKDVELRCDPISGHTALYWYRQSLGQGLEFLIYFQGNSAPDKSGLPSDRFSAERTGGSVSTLTIQRTQQEDSAVYLCASSPRVRGTEAFFGQGTRLTVV.

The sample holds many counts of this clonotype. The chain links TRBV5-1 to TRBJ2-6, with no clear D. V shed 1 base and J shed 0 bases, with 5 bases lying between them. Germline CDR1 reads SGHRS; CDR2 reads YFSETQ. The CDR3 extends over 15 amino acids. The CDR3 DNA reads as TGCGCCAGCAGCTTGTCTACCTCTGGGGCCAACGTCCTGACTTTC. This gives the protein CASSLSTSGANVLTF. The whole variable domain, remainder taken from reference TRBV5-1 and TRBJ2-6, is KAGVTQTPRYLIKTRGQQVTLSCSPISGHRSVSWYQQTPGQGLQFLFEYFSETQRNKGNFPGRFSGRQFSNSRSEMNVSTLELGDSALYLCASSLSTSGANVLTFGAGSRLTVL.

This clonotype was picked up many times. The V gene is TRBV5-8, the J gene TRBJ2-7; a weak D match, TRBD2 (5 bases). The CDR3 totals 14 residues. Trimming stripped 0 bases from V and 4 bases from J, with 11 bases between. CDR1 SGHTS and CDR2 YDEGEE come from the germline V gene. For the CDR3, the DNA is TGTGCCAGCAGCTTGGGAGTGAGCGGATACGAGCAGTACTTC. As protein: CASSLGVSGYEQYF.

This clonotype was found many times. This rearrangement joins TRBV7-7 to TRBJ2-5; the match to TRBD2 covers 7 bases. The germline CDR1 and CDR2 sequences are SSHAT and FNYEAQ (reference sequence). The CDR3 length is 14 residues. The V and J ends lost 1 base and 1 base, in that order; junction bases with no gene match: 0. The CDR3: CASSLGTSQETQYF. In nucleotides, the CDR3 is TGTGCCAGCAGCTTAGGGACTAGCCAAGAGACCCAGTACTTC.

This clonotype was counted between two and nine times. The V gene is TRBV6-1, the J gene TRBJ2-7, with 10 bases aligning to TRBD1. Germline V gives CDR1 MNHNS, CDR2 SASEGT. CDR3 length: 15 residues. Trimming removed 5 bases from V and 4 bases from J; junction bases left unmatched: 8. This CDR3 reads CASSRPGQGQYEQYF. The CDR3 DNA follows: TGTGCCAGCAGTCGACCGGGACAGGGGCAGTACGAGCAGTACTTC.

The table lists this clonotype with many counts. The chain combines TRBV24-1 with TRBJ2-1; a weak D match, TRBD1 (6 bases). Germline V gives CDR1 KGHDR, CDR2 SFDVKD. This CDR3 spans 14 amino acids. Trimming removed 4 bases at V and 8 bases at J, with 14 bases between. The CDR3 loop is CATSESQGRHEQFF. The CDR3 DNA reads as TGTGCCACCAGTGAGTCACAGGGCAGGCATGAGCAGTTCTTC.

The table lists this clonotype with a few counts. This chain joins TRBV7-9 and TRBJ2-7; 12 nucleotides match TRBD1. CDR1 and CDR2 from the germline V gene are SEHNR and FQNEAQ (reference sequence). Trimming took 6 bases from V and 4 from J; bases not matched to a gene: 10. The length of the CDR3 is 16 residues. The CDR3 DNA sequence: TGTGCCAGCAGAGAACTCGGGACAGGGGGCTCGTACGAGCAGTACTTC. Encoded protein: CASRELGTGGSYEQYF.

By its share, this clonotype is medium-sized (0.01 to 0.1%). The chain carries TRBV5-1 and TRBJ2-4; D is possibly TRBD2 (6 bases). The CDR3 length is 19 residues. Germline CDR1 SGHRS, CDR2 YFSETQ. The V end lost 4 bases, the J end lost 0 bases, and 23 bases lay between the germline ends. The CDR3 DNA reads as TGCGCCAGCAGCCCGGAGGAGGCGACCGGGGGTTTAGCCAAAAACATTCAGTACTTC. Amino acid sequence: CASSPEEATGGLAKNIQYF.

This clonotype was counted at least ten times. The CDR3 loop is CASSKAIARLAPPGQYF. The CDR3 coding sequence is TGTGCCAGCAGCAAAGCAATCGCGAGACTAGCGCCCCCGGGTCAGTACTTC. The rearrangement links TRBV21-1 to TRBJ2-5; the D segment call TRBD2 is taken from the table without a DNA check. TRBV21-1 is a recognized pseudogene. The CDR3 has 17 residues.

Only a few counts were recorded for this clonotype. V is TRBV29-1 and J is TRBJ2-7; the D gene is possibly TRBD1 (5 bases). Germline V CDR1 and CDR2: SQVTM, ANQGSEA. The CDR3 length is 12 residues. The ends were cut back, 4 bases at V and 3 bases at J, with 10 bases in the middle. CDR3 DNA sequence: TGCAGCGTTGCAACGCAGGGCTACGAGCAGTACTTC. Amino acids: CSVATQGYEQYF.

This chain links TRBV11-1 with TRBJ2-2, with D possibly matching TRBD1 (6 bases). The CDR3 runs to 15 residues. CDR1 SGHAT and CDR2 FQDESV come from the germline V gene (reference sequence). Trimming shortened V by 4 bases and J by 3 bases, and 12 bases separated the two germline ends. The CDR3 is CASSYRDLDTGELFF. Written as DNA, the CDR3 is TGTGCCAGCAGCTACAGGGATTTGGACACCGGGGAGCTGTTTTTT.

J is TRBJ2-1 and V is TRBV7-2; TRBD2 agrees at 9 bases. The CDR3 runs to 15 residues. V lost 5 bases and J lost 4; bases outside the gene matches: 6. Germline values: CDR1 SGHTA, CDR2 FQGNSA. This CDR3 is CASSVSGGQYNEQFF. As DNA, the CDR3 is TGTGCCAGCAGCGTTAGCGGGGGACAGTACAATGAGCAGTTCTTC.